These 3 T cell receptor beta chains were all obtained from the same sample, sequenced in a study of glioma-infiltrating T cells. The iRepertoire nested amplicon-rescue multiplex PCR amplified TCR alpha and beta CDR3s from RNA. Each CDR3 protein is one row after TCRdb ran MiXCR on the multiplex PCR reads. Here the sample spans about 130,000 distinct CDR3 sequences, approximately 26% being singletons. Sequencing was carried out using glioma tissue, nonneoplastic brain tissue, or PBMCs (not recorded which). Receptors originate from a human donor with low-grade glioma or glioblastoma, undergoing nonglioma brain surgery, or in good health (not recorded which).

V and J are TRBV18 and TRBJ2-1; 11 bases line up with TRBD2. After removal of 3 bases from V and 6 bases from J, the junction contained 1 base not matched to a gene. There are 14 residues in the CDR3. CDR1 and CDR2 from the germline V gene are KGHSH and LQKENI. The DNA for the CDR3 is TGTGCCAGCTCACCTGGGACTAGCGGCAATGAGCAGTTCTTC. Translation gives CASSPGTSGNEQFF.

There are a few counts of this clonotype. This chain links TRBV9 with TRBJ2-3, with D unresolved. From germline, CDR1 is SGDLS and CDR2 YYNGEE. V dropped 4 bases and J dropped 2 bases, with 14 bases sitting between them. The CDR3 runs 15 residues. CDR3 residues: CASSPNPGATDTQYF. The CDR3 region has the DNA TGTGCCAGCAGCCCGAACCCCGGCGCCACAGATACGCAGTATTTT.

The table lists this clonotype with many counts. This chain joins TRBV20-1 and TRBJ2-7, with D tentatively TRBD2 (5 bases). In germline, CDR1 is DFQATT, CDR2 SNEGSKA (reference sequence). V was trimmed by 1 base and J by 5 bases, leaving 15 bases between them. This CDR3 has 14 residues. The CDR3 here is CSARVGGGINEQYV. In nucleotides, the CDR3 is TGCAGTGCTAGAGTAGGCGGAGGAATTAACGAGCAGTACGTC.